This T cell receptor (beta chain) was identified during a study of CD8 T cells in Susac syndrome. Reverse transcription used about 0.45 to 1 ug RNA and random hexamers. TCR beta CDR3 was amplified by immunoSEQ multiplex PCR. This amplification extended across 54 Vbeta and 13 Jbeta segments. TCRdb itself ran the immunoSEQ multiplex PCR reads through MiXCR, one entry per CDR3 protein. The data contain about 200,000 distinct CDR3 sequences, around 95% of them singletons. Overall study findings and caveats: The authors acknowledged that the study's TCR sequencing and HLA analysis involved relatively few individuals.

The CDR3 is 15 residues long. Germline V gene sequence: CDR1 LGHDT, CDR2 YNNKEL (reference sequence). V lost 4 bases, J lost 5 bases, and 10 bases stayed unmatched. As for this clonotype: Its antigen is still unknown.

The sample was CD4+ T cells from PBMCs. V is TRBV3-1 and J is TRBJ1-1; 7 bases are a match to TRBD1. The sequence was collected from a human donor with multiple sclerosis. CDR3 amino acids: CASSPGRQGGTEAFF. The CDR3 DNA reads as TGTGCCAGCAGCCCCGGCAGGCAGGGGGGAACTGAAGCTTTCTTT.